This TCR beta chain stems from a study of monozygotic twins with inflammatory bowel disease. Study findings and constraints: Especially where disease activity was present, IBD patients had fewer clonotypes in common with others than healthy twins did.

The CDR3 runs to 14 residues. UMIs containing a 6-nucleotide sample barcode were added via template switching. Two nested PCRs, roughly 16 and 10 cycles, amplified TCRalpha and TCRbeta cDNA. With the 5' RACE reads reprocessed, TCRdb shows one record per CDR3 protein and no DNA. The record lists more than 300,000 distinct CDR3 sequences, of which the ten most abundant hold 2% to 3%. Regarding this clonotype: Its specificity is unknown.

What was sequenced was blood. This rearrangement joins TRBV12-3 or TRBV12-4 to TRBJ2-7; TCRdb designates TRBD1, a call that cannot be tested without DNA. This TCR was recovered from a human donor with ulcerative colitis or Crohn's disease, or a healthy co-twin of an affected twin (not recorded which). CDR3 amino acids: CASSLRDRFYEQYF.